This TCR beta chain is drawn from a study of post-analysis software for immune sequencing data. General observations from the study: The study found TRBV5-6, TRBV5-1 and TRBV20-1 among five or six TRBV segments more frequent in patients than controls.

Trimming took 3 bases from V and 8 from J, leaving 10 bases between them. The CDR3 totals 12 residues. Germline loops: CDR1 KGHSH, CDR2 LQKENI. Unique molecular identifiers were carried by the TCR beta cDNA libraries. About 540,000 cDNA molecules were obtained from approximately 1 to 10 million T cells. TCRdb analysed the PCR reads with MiXCR anew, one entry per CDR3 protein. The data show hundreds of thousands of distinct CDR3 sequences, about 60% seen once. In the case of this clonotype: Its cognate antigen is unknown.

The sequence came from a girl aged 2 to 10 with multiple sclerosis. Specimen: blood. This sequence joins TRBV18 and TRBJ1-1; D might be TRBD1 (5 bases). For the CDR3, the DNA is TGTGCCAGCTCACCTACCGGGGACGAAGCTTTCTTT. Its translation is CASSPTGDEAFF.